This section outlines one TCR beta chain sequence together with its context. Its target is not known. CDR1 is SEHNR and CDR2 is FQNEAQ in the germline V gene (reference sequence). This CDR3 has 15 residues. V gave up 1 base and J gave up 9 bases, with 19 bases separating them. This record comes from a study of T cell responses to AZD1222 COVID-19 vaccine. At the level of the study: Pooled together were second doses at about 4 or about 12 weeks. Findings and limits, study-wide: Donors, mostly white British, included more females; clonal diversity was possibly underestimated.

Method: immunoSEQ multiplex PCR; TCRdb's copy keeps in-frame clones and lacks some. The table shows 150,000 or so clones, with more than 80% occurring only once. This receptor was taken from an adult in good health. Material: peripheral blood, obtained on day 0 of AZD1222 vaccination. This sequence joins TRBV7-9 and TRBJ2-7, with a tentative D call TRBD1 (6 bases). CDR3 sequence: CASSLGDINFEGQYF. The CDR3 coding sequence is TGTGCCAGCAGCTTAGGGGACATCAACTTTGAGGGGCAGTACTTC.